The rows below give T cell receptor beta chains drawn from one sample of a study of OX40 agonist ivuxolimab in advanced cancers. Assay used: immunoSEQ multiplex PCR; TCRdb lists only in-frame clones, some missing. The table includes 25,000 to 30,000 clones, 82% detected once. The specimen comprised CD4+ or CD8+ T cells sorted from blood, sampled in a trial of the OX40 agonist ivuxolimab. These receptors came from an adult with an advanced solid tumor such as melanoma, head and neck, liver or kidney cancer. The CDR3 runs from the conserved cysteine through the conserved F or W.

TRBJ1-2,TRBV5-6,CASSLDEEGYGYTF
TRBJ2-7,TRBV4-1,CASSTQEFYEQYF
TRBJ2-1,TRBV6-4,CASSLGQAFSYNEQFF
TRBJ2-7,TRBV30,CAWSPGTYEQYF
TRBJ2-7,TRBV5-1,CASSPGLEQYF
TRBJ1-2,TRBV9,CASSFGQRYGYTF
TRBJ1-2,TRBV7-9,CASSRAPADNGYTF
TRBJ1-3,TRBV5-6,CASSLGARHSGNTIYF
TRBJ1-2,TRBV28,CASITGTGIPLNYGYTF
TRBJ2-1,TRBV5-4,CASSLDIDNEQFF
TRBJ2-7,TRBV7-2,CASSLHGGGYEQYF
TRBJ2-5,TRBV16,CASSQSGSQETQYF
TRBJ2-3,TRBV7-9,CASSAPSTDTQYF
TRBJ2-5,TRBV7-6,CASSPGLAGQETQYF
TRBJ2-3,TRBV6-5,CASSYLAGSTDTQYF
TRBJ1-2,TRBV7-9,CASSLGQTYGYTF
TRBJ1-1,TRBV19,CASGGQANTEAFF
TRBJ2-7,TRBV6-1,CASSAGQGYYEQYF
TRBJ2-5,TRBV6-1,CASSVSLASQETQYF
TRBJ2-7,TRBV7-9,CASTAWDTYEQYF
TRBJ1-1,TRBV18,CASSPDRQAFF
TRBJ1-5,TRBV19,CASSEGGDQPQHF
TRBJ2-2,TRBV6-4,CASSEGATGELFF
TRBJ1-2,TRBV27,CASSFGHRGEGYTF
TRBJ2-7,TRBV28,CASRDWGAGEEQYF
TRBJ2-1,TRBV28,CASTLPGQSNLDEQFF
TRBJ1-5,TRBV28,CASGQPQHF
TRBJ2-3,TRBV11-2,CASSLMPAVGTDTQYF
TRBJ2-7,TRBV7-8,CASSPGDRAHQYF
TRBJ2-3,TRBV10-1,CASSLAGGLGADTQYF
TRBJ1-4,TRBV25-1,CASSGTGSLEKLFF
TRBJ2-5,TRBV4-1,CASSQVGQPPEYF